The rows below give T cell receptor beta chains drawn from one sample of a study of cytotoxic CD8 clonotypes in ibrutinib-treated CLL. TCRdb keeps only in-frame clones here, not all; method: immunoSEQ multiplex PCR. The sample consists of hundreds of thousands of clones, over 60% of them appearing once. Material: PBMCs, obtained after 36 months of ibrutinib treatment. The receptors shown here come from a human donor with chronic lymphocytic leukemia. Both conserved end residues are part of each CDR3. The D gene is left open where the match is weak. Size values are once, few and many counts, or a class for expanded clones, and some rows have none.

V	J	D	size	length	CDR3	DNA
TRBV7-9	TRBJ2-7	TRBD1	-	15	CASSSSGTGKAEQYF	TGTGCCAGCAGCTCTTCCGGGACAGGGAAAGCCGAGCAGTACTTC
TRBV15	TRBJ2-1	-	few	12	CATSRSSGEQFF	TGTGCCACCAGCAGATCGAGCGGGGAGCAGTTCTTC
TRBV28	TRBJ2-7	TRBD2	once	13	CASSLYSGSVQYF	TGTGCCAGCAGTTTATATAGCGGGAGTGTGCAGTACTTC
TRBV7-9	TRBJ1-2	TRBD1	few	15	CASSVDRDLPYGYTF	TGTGCCAGCAGCGTCGACAGGGACCTGCCTTATGGCTACACCTTC
TRBV6-7	TRBJ2-6	-	-	16	CASSYGLGPGANVLTF	TGTGCCAGCAGTTACGGTCTAGGGCCTGGGGCCAACGTCCTGACTTTC
TRBV6-5	TRBJ2-1	-	-	14	CASSYTPRDNEQFF	TGTGCCAGCAGTTACACTCCCAGGGACAATGAGCAGTTCTTC
TRBV29-1	TRBJ2-1	-	-	13	CSVESGSGNEQFF	TGCAGCGTTGAGTCAGGGAGCGGCAATGAGCAGTTCTTC
TRBV18	TRBJ2-2	-	-	15	CASSPLDYPTGELFF	TGTGCCAGCTCACCATTGGACTACCCCACCGGGGAGCTGTTTTTT
TRBV7-6	TRBJ2-6	-	-	15	CASSAGAIGANVLTF	TGTGCCAGCAGCGCGGGGGCTATTGGGGCCAACGTCCTGACTTTC
TRBV9	TRBJ1-1	TRBD1	-	16	CASSATTGGMNTEAFF	TGTGCCAGCAGCGCCACGACAGGGGGGATGAACACTGAAGCTTTCTTT
TRBV18	TRBJ1-3	-	-	15	CASSLQADSGNTIYF	TGTGCCAGCTCATTACAGGCTGACTCTGGAAACACCATATATTTT
TRBV10-3	TRBJ1-4	-	-	14	CAISDGGVNEKLFF	TGTGCCATCAGTGATGGGGGGGTCAATGAAAAACTGTTTTTT
TRBV5-4	TRBJ1-6	-	few	13	CASSPPGGSPLHF	TGTGCCAGCAGCCCACCGGGCGGGTCACCCCTCCACTTT
TRBV25-1	TRBJ2-5	-	once	12	CASRTGGETQYF	TGTGCCAGCAGGACAGGAGGAGAGACCCAGTACTTC
TRBV29-1	TRBJ2-2	-	-	14	CSVESETNTGELFF	TGCAGCGTTGAGTCTGAAACGAACACCGGGGAGCTGTTTTTT
TRBV9	TRBJ2-5	-	-	13	CASSVDEWETQYF	TGTGCCAGCAGCGTAGATGAGTGGGAAACCCAGTACTTC
TRBV10-3	TRBJ1-5	-	-	13	CAISDISNQPQHF	TGTGCCATCAGTGACATTAGCAATCAGCCCCAGCATTTT
TRBV27	TRBJ1-6	TRBD1	few	17	CASSFRPTGTNNSPLHF	TGTGCCAGCAGTTTTCGGCCGACAGGGACAAATAATTCACCCCTCCACTTT
TRBV9	TRBJ2-3	-	-	16	CASSLRGAPSTDTQYF	TGTGCCAGCAGCCTAAGGGGGGCTCCTAGCACAGATACGCAGTATTTT
TRBV7-8	TRBJ1-5	TRBD1	-	14	CASSLTTGNQPQHF	TGTGCCAGCAGCCTCACGACAGGGAATCAGCCCCAGCATTTT
TRBV5-4	TRBJ2-5	-	-	13	CASSLRVAETQYF	TGTGCCAGCAGCTTGAGGGTTGCAGAGACCCAGTACTTC
TRBV29-1	TRBJ1-1	-	-	11	CSPGSITEAFF	TGCAGCCCGGGGAGTATCACTGAAGCTTTCTTT
TRBV10-3	TRBJ2-1	TRBD1	-	14	CAINDEDRAPGQFF	TGTGCCATCAACGACGAAGACAGGGCTCCGGGGCAGTTCTTC
TRBV11-2	TRBJ2-7	TRBD2	-	12	CASRTGGYEQYF	TGTGCCAGCAGAACGGGGGGGTACGAGCAGTACTTC
TRBV2	TRBJ1-1	-	-	18	CASRGASYWGGRDTEAFF	TGTGCCAGCAGGGGGGCCAGTTATTGGGGCGGTAGGGACACTGAAGCTTTCTTT
TRBV29-1	TRBJ1-4	-	-	14	CSVGPGLHNEKLFF	TGCAGCGTTGGACCGGGTCTACATAATGAAAAACTGTTTTTT
TRBV5-1	TRBJ1-3	-	-	14	CASSLGAGGNTIYF	TGCGCCAGCAGCTTGGGGGCTGGGGGAAACACCATATATTTT
TRBV7-9	TRBJ1-5	-	-	13	CASSLLGDQPQHF	TGTGCCAGCAGCTTATTAGGGGATCAGCCCCAGCATTTT
TRBV7-2	TRBJ2-7	TRBD2	-	16	CASSLRASGSSYEQYF	TGTGCCAGCAGCTTAAGGGCTAGCGGGAGCTCCTACGAGCAGTACTTC
TRBV10-3	TRBJ2-7	-	-	17	CAISESFTNREVGEQYF	TGTGCCATCAGTGAGTCGTTCACGAACAGGGAGGTAGGGGAGCAGTACTTC
TRBV2	TRBJ2-1	-	-	14	CASPDGGPYNEQFF	TGTGCCAGCCCGGACGGTGGTCCCTACAATGAGCAGTTCTTC
TRBV11-2	TRBJ2-7	TRBD2	-	16	CASSLTSGRTSYEQYF	TGTGCCAGCAGCCTGACTAGCGGGAGAACTTCCTACGAGCAGTACTTC
TRBV5-1	TRBJ2-7	-	few	14	CASSSRLDSYEQYF	TGCGCCAGCAGCTCCAGACTGGACTCCTACGAGCAGTACTTC
TRBV9	TRBJ2-3	TRBD2	-	18	CASSVTLAGGPMTDTQYF	TGTGCCAGCAGCGTAACGCTAGCGGGAGGGCCCATGACAGATACGCAGTATTTT
TRBV4-1	TRBJ2-7	-	once	14	CASSWRALAYEQYF	TGCGCCAGTAGCTGGAGGGCCTTAGCCTACGAGCAGTACTTC
TRBV2	TRBJ1-2	-	-	14	CASSDPGTFYGYTF	TGTGCCAGCAGTGACCCCGGGACTTTTTATGGCTACACCTTC